The 26 T cell receptor beta chains reported below all come from one sample, sequenced in a study of blood T cell repertoires in COVID-19. Assay used: immunoSEQ multiplex PCR; TCRdb lists only in-frame clones, some missing. The table has under 300,000 clones, 85% to 90% seen once. The sequenced sample was peripheral blood. All receptors derive from a woman aged 70 to 79 with active or convalescent COVID-19.

The rearrangement uses TRBV5-1 and TRBJ2-3; 10 bases map to TRBD2. Germline values: CDR1 SGHRS, CDR2 YFSETQ. The CDR3 has 18 amino acids. V lost 4 bases and J lost 4; bases outside the gene matches: 15. CDR3 amino acids: CASSPMGPTSGVSDTQYF. In DNA form, the CDR3 reads TGCGCCAGCAGCCCCATGGGGCCTACTAGCGGGGTATCAGATACGCAGTATTTT.

This clone has just one count. The chain uses TRBV5-5 and TRBJ2-2, with 10 bases fitting TRBD2. This CDR3 has 17 amino acids. CDR1 is SGHKS, CDR2 YYEKEE, per germline (reference sequence). Unmatched junction bases numbered 10, after V lost 0 bases and J lost 8 bases. CDR3 loop: CASSLVSGLADPGELFF. The CDR3 coding sequence is TGTGCCAGCAGCTTGGTGTCCGGACTAGCGGATCCGGGGGAGCTGTTTTTT.

The chain recombines TRBV5-1 with TRBJ1-6, with TRBD1 matching 9 bases. The germline V gene has CDR1 SGHRS and CDR2 YFSETQ. V shed 1 base, J shed 8 bases, and the junction held 4 bases outside the gene matches. The CDR3 runs to 15 residues. The CDR3 region has the DNA TGCGCCAGCAGCTTGAGGGACAGGGCCGATTCACCCCTCCACTTT. Translating gives CASSLRDRADSPLHF.

The chain has TRBV27 and TRBJ1-2, with a weak D call TRBD1 (6 bases). Trimming shortened V by 4 bases and J by 1 base, and 13 bases separated the two germline ends. Germline V CDR1 and CDR2: MNHEY, SMNVEV (reference sequence). This CDR3 comprises 15 residues. The CDR3 DNA is TGTGCCAGCAGTTCCACGGGGGGCGGTAACTATGGCTACACCTTC. It specifies CASSSTGGGNYGYTF.

CDR3 bases: TGTGCCAGCAGCTTATATGGAGGTCAGCCCCAGCATTTT. This codes for CASSLYGGQPQHF. The chain joins TRBV7-9 to TRBJ1-5; D gene unclear. CDR1 is SEHNR and CDR2 is FQNEAQ in the germline V gene (reference sequence). CDR3 length: 13 amino acids. The V and J ends lost 2 bases and 6 bases respectively, with 8 bases between them. The whole variable domain, remainder taken from reference TRBV7-9 and TRBJ1-5, is DTGVSQNPRHKITKRGQNVTFRCDPISEHNRLYWYRQTLGQGPEFLTYFQNEAQLEKSRLLSDRFSAERPKGSFSTLEIQRTEQGDSAMYLCASSLYGGQPQHFGDGTRLSIL.

This chain's CDR3 is CASSVGTISGNTIYF. The CDR3, as DNA: TGTGCCAGCAGCGTAGGAACTATCTCTGGAAACACCATATATTTT. The chain has TRBV5-6 and TRBJ1-3, with D unresolved. Germline V lookup: CDR1 SGHDT, CDR2 YYEEEE. The V end lost 4 bases, the J end lost 0 bases, and 11 bases lay between the germline ends. The CDR3 covers 15 residues.

The chain couples TRBV6-5 to TRBJ1-3; tentative D call: TRBD1 (6 bases). This CDR3 has 15 amino acids. Germline values: CDR1 MNHEY, CDR2 SVGAGI. V lost 6 bases and J lost 0, with 12 bases in between. CDR3 nucleotide sequence: TGTGCCAGCAGCAGGGGCCTGGGCTCTGGAAACACCATATATTTT. Translated, it gives CASSRGLGSGNTIYF.

Remarks on this clone: The same CDR3 can be traced to other DNA sequences in this sample. The CDR3 bases are TGTGCCAGCTCACCCCTCGGAGACACTGAAGCTTTCTTT. Its translation: CASSPLGDTEAFF. This chain links TRBV18 with TRBJ1-1; D unresolved. Per germline, CDR1 KGHSH and CDR2 LQKENI. Trimming took off 3 bases at V and 3 bases at J, with 8 bases between the two ends. The CDR3 sequence is 13 residues long.

The genes are TRBV18 and TRBJ2-2, with 9 bases identical to TRBD1. The V gene end was trimmed by 2 bases and the J gene end by 1 base; junction bases not matched to a gene: 14. In germline, CDR1 is KGHSH, CDR2 LQKENI. The CDR3 extends over 20 amino acids. The CDR3 here is CASSPFRTGVEKKNTGELFF. CDR3 nucleotide sequence: TGTGCCAGCTCACCATTCCGGACAGGGGTGGAAAAAAAGAACACCGGGGAGCTGTTTTTT.

The J gene is TRBJ1-4, the V gene TRBV4-3, with 9 bases fitting TRBD1. V dropped 3 bases and J dropped 4; count of bases not matched to a gene: 9. This CDR3 is 17 amino acids long. Germline V gene sequence: CDR1 LGHNA, CDR2 YSLEER. The CDR3 sequence is CASSQGTGGMNNEKLFF. The CDR3 bases are TGCGCCAGCAGCCAGGGTACAGGGGGCATGAATAATGAAAAACTGTTTTTT.

The rearrangement uses TRBV7-8 and TRBJ2-7, with 9 nucleotides matching TRBD1. Germline-derived CDR1 and CDR2 are SGHVS and FQNEAQ. Trimming cost V 5 bases and J 3 bases; bases outside gene matches: 5. This CDR3 region has 14 residues. The CDR3 reads CASSEQGAIYEQYF. The CDR3 bases are TGTGCCAGCAGCGAACAGGGGGCCATCTACGAGCAGTACTTC.

This clone was counted only a few times. The J gene is TRBJ1-3, the V gene TRBV7-9; D is perhaps TRBD1 (6 bases). This CDR3 is 16 amino acids long. The germline V gene has CDR1 SEHNR and CDR2 FQNEAQ (reference sequence). The V end lost 2 bases, the J end lost 0 bases, and 11 bases lay between the germline ends. CDR3 coding DNA: TGTGCCAGCAGCTTAAGACAGGCTGGCTCTGGAAACACCATATATTTT. Its protein is CASSLRQAGSGNTIYF.

This clone was detected only a few times. The V and J genes are TRBV6-5 and TRBJ1-5; D not resolved. The CDR3 is made up of 14 amino acids. Germline V gene sequence: CDR1 MNHEY, CDR2 SVGAGI. V lost 9 bases to trimming and J lost 4 bases, with 16 bases between them. CDR3 protein: CARGGFGKNQPQHF. In DNA, the CDR3 is TGTGCCAGGGGAGGGTTCGGAAAAAATCAGCCCCAGCATTTT.

The chain is built from TRBV5-1 and TRBJ1-3; 9 nucleotides align to TRBD1. The germline gives CDR1 SGHRS, CDR2 YFSETQ. Germline trimming cut 5 bases from V and 4 bases from J; bases unmatched to any gene: 10. This CDR3 comprises 16 residues. The CDR3 sequence is CASSMGDRGFGNTIYF. As DNA, the CDR3 is TGCGCCAGCAGTATGGGCGACAGGGGGTTCGGAAACACCATATATTTT. The full variable domain, completed using reference TRBV5-1 and TRBJ1-3, is KAGVTQTPRYLIKTRGQQVTLSCSPISGHRSVSWYQQTPGQGLQFLFEYFSETQRNKGNFPGRFSGRQFSNSRSEMNVSTLELGDSALYLCASSMGDRGFGNTIYFGEGSWLTVV.

A single count supports this clone. The V and J genes are TRBV18 and TRBJ2-7, with TRBD1 matching 12 bases. The CDR3 runs 18 residues. The V gene's germline CDR1 is KGHSH and CDR2 LQKENI. The V and J ends lost 3 bases and 4 bases, in that order; junction bases with no gene match: 13. The DNA for the CDR3 is TGTGCCAGCTCACCGGGCACCGGCGGGACAGGGGGCTCGTACGAGCAGTACTTC. Its translation: CASSPGTGGTGGSYEQYF.

V is TRBV4-1 and J is TRBJ2-3; no definite D call. CDR1 is MGHRA and CDR2 is YSYEKL in the germline V gene. With 5 bases removed from V and 0 bases from J, the gap between germline ends came to 15 bases. This CDR3 spans 16 amino acids. In DNA, the CDR3 is TGCGCCAGCAGCTCCCGATATACTTCTAGCACAGATACGCAGTATTTT. Translated: CASSSRYTSSTDTQYF.

The chain has TRBV29-1 and TRBJ2-7, with D unresolved. CDR1 and CDR2 from the germline V gene are SQVTM and ANQGSEA. With 8 bases removed from V and 2 bases from J, the gap between germline ends came to 19 bases. The CDR3 totals 14 residues. In DNA, the CDR3 is TGCAGCTTCCATTCAACCGTCTACCCCTACGAGCAGTACTTC. Protein product: CSFHSTVYPYEQYF.

The chain recombines TRBV3-1 (or the pseudogene TRBV3-2) with TRBJ1-4; D gene ambiguous. Germline CDR1 is LGHDT and CDR2 is YNNKEL (reference sequence). Trimming shortened V by 3 bases and J by 8 bases, and 13 bases separated the two germline ends. This CDR3 contains 14 residues. CDR3 sequence reads: CASSHGRRHEKLFF. The CDR3 region has the DNA TGTGCCAGCAGCCATGGTCGCAGGCACGAAAAACTGTTTTTT.

This chain joins TRBV9 and TRBJ2-1; D remains unclear. The V end was cut by 3 bases, the J end by 7 bases, with 11 bases between. From germline, CDR1 is SGDLS and CDR2 YYNGEE. This CDR3 has 13 residues. CDR3: CASSATPQNEQFF. The CDR3 nucleotides are TGTGCCAGCAGCGCCACTCCTCAAAATGAGCAGTTCTTC.

The chain joins TRBV27 to TRBJ1-1; maybe TRBD1 (6 bases). From germline, CDR1 is MNHEY and CDR2 SMNVEV (reference sequence). The V end lost 7 bases, the J end lost 4 bases, and 16 bases lay between the germline ends. The CDR3 covers 14 residues. CDR3 nucleotide sequence: TGTGCCAGCAACAAGAACGCAGGGGCCACTGAAGCTTTCTTT. It is translated as CASNKNAGATEAFF.

The chain links TRBV6-5 to TRBJ2-7, with D tentatively TRBD1 (6 bases). The CDR3 spans 12 residues. Germline CDR1 is MNHEY and CDR2 is SVGAGI. The V and J ends lost 6 bases and 5 bases respectively, with 11 bases between them. For the CDR3, the DNA is TGTGCCAGCAGGATTGAGGGGGACGAGCAGTACTTC. Protein product: CASRIEGDEQYF.

The genes are TRBV5-1 and TRBJ1-1; maybe TRBD1 (5 bases). CDR3 length equals 14 residues. Germline V lookup: CDR1 SGHRS, CDR2 YFSETQ. Trimming took off 0 bases at V and 7 bases at J, with 13 bases between the two ends. The CDR3, as DNA: TGCGCCAGCAGCTTGGTGACGAGGGGAGGTGAAGCTTTCTTT. Protein: CASSLVTRGGEAFF.

The chain joins TRBV18 to TRBJ1-1, with 9 positions matching TRBD1. The junction had 4 bases not matched to a gene; V was cut back by 0 bases and J by 2 bases. The length of the CDR3 is 16 residues. CDR1 is KGHSH, CDR2 LQKENI, per germline. The CDR3 here is CASSPPMGQGNTEAFF. In DNA form, the CDR3 reads TGTGCCAGCTCACCACCGATGGGACAGGGAAACACTGAAGCTTTCTTT.

This chain links TRBV29-1 with TRBJ1-5, with 9 bases matching TRBD1. V lost 5 bases and J lost 3; bases outside the gene matches: 8. This CDR3 contains 15 residues. Germline V CDR1 and CDR2: SQVTM, ANQGSEA. The CDR3 loop reads CSVFTGTGPNQPQHF. The CDR3, as DNA: TGCAGCGTTTTCACCGGGACAGGGCCCAATCAGCCCCAGCATTTT.

The rearrangement joins TRBV18 to TRBJ1-5; 12 bases are shared with TRBD1. The CDR3 loop spans 18 amino acids. Trimming cost V 6 bases and J 2 bases; bases outside gene matches: 11. Germline CDR1 is KGHSH and CDR2 is LQKENI. The CDR3 reads CASSPGTGGISGNQPQHF. CDR3 nucleotide sequence: TGTGCCAGCTCTCCCGGGACAGGGGGCATTAGTGGCAATCAGCCCCAGCATTTT.

The rearrangement uses TRBV27 and TRBJ2-1, with 7 positions matching TRBD2. Germline lookup yields CDR1 MNHEY and CDR2 SMNVEV (reference sequence). This CDR3 region has 15 residues. The trim removed 5 bases at V and 0 bases at J, leaving 4 bases unmatched. In DNA form, the CDR3 reads TGTGCCAGCAGTATGAGCGGGATCTCCTACAATGAGCAGTTCTTC. Amino acid sequence: CASSMSGISYNEQFF.